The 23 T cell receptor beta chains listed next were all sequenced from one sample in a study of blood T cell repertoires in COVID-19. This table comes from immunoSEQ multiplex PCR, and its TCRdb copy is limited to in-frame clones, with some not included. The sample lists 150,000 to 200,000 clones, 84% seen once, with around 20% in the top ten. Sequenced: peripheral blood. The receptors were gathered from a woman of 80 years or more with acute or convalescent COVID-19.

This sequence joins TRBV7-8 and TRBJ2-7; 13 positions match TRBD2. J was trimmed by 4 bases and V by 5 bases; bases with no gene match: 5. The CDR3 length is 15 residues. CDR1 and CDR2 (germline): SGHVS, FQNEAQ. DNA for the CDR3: TGTGCCAGCAGCCTATCACTAGCGGGGGGGTACGAGCAGTACTTC. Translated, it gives CASSLSLAGGYEQYF.

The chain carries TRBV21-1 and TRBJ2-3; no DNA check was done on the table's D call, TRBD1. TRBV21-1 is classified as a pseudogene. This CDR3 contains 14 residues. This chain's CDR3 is CASSKGGRTDTQYF. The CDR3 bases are TGTGCCAGCAGCAAAGGGGGGCGGACAGATACGCAGTATTTT.

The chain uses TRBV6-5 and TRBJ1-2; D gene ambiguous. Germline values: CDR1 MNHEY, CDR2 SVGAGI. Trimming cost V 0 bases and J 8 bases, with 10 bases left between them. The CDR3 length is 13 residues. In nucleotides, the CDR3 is TGTGCCAGCAGTTACTCGGCCCCCCCCGGCTACACCTTC. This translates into CASSYSAPPGYTF.

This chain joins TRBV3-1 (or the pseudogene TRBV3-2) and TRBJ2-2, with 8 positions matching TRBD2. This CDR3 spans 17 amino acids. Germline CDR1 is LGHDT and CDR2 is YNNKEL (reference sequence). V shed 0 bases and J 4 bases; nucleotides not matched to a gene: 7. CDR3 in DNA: TGTGCCAGCAGCCAAGAGGTCCGAGCGGGAGTCACCGGGGAGCTGTTTTTT. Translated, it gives CASSQEVRAGVTGELFF.

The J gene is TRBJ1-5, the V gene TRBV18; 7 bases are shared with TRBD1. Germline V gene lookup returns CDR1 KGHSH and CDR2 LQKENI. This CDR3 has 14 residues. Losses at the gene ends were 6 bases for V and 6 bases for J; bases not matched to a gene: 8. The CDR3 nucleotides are TGTGCCAGCTCCATAGAGGACAGGCGTCAGCCCCAGCATTTT. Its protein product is CASSIEDRRQPQHF.

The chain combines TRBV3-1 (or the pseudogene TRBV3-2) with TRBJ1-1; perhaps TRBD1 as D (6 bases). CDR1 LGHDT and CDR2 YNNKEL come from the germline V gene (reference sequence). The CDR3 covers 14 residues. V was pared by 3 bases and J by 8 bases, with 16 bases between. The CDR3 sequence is CASSQLLGRGEAFF. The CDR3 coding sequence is TGTGCCAGCAGCCAGCTACTGGGTAGGGGGGAAGCTTTCTTT.

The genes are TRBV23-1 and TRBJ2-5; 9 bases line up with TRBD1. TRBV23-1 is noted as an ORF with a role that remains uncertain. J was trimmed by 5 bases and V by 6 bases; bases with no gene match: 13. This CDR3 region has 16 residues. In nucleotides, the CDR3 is TGCGCCAGCAGCCTTATTCCCGGGACAGGGTGCGAGACCCAGTACTTC. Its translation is CASSLIPGTGCETQYF.

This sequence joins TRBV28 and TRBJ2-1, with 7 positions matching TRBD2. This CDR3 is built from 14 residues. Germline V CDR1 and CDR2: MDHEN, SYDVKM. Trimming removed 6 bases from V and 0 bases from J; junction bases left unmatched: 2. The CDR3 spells CASRLAGSYNEQFF. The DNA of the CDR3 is TGTGCCAGCAGATTAGCGGGCTCCTACAATGAGCAGTTCTTC. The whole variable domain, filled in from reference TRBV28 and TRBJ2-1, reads DVKVTQSSRYLVKRTGEKVFLECVQDMDHENMFWYRQDPGLGLRLIYFSYDVKMKEKGDIPEGYSVSREKKERFSLILESASTNQTSMYLCASRLAGSYNEQFFGPGTRLTVL.

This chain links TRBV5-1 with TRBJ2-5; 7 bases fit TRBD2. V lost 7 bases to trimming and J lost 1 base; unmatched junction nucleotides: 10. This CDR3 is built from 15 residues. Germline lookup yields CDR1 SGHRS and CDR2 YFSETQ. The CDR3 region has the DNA TGCGCCAGCCGACCGGGGGGAGTCCCCCAAGAGACCCAGTACTTC. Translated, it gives CASRPGGVPQETQYF.

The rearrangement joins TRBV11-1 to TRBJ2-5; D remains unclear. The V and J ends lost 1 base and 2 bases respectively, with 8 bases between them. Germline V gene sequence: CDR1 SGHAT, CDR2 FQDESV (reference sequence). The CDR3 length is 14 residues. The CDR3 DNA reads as TGTGCCAGCAGCTTAGACTCTTATCAAGAGACCCAGTACTTC. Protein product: CASSLDSYQETQYF. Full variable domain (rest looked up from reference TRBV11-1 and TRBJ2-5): EAEVAQSPRYKITEKSQAVAFWCDPISGHATLYWYRQILGQGPELLVQFQDESVVDDSQLPKDRFSAERLKGVDSTLKIQPAELGDSAMYLCASSLDSYQETQYFGPGTRLLVL.

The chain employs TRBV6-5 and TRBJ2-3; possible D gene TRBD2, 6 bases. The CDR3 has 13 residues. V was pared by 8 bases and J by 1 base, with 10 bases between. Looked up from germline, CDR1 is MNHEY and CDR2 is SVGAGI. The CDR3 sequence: CASSSAGTDTQYF. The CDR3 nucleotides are TGTGCCAGCTCTAGCGCGGGCACAGATACGCAGTATTTT.

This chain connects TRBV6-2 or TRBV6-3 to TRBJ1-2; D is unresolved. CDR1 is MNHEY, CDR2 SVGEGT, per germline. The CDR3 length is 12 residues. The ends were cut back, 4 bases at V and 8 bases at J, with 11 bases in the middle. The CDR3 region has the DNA TGTGCCAGCAGTTGGAGGGATTACGGCTACACCTTC. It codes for CASSWRDYGYTF.

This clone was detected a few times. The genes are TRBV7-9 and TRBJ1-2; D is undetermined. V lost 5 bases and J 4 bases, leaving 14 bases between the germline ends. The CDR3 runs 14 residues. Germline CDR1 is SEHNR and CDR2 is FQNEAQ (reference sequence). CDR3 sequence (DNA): TGTGCCAGCAGCCCCCGCGAGGTTGGCTATGGCTACACCTTC. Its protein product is CASSPREVGYGYTF.

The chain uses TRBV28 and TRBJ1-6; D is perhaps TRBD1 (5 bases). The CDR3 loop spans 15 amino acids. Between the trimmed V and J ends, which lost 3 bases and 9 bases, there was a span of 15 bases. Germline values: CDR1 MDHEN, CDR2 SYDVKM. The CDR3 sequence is CASSLAGRFGSPLHF. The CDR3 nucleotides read TGTGCCAGCAGTTTGGCAGGGAGGTTCGGTTCACCCCTCCACTTT.

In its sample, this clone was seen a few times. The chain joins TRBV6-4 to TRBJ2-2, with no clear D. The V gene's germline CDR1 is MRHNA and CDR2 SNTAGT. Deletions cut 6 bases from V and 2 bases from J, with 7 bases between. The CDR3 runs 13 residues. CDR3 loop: CASRSRNTGELFF. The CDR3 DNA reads TGTGCCAGCAGGAGTCGAAACACCGGGGAGCTGTTTTTT.

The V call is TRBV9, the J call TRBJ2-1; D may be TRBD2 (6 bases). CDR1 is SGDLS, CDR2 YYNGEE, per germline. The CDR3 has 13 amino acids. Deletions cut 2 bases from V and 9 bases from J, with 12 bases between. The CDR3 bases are TGTGCCAGCAGCGTCCGACTAGTGAGTGAGCAGTTCTTC. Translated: CASSVRLVSEQFF. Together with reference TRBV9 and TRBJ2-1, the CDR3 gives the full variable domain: DSGVTQTPKHLITATGQRVTLRCSPRSGDLSVYWYQQSLDQGLQFLIQYYNGEERAKGNILERFSAQQFPDLHSELNLSSLELGDSALYFCASSVRLVSEQFFGPGTRLTVL.

The CDR3 DNA sequence: TGCGCCAGCAGCCAAGGGGCCTCTGGAAACACCATATATTTT. This encodes CASSQGASGNTIYF. The V and J genes are TRBV4-1 and TRBJ1-3; D not certain. CDR1 and CDR2 (germline): MGHRA, YSYEKL. The V end was cut by 1 base, the J end by 0 bases, with 4 bases between. The CDR3 sequence is 14 residues long.

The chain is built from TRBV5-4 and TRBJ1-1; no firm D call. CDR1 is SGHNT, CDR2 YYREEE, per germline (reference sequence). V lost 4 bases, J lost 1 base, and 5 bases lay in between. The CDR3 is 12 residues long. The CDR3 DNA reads TGTGCCAGCAGCGGAGGGAACACTGAAGCTTTCTTT. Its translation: CASSGGNTEAFF.

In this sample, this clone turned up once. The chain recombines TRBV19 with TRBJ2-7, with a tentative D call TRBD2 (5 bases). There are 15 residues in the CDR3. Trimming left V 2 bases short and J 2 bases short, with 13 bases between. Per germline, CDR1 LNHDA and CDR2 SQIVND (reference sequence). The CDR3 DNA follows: TGTGCCAGTAGTATACGAGGGCCCAGGACCTACGAGCAGTACTTC. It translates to CASSIRGPRTYEQYF. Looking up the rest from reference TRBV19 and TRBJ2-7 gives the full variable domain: DGGITQSPKYLFRKEGQNVTLSCEQNLNHDAMYWYRQDPGQGLRLIYYSQIVNDFQKGDIAEGYSVSREKKESFPLTVTSAQKNPTAFYLCASSIRGPRTYEQYFGPGTRLTVT.

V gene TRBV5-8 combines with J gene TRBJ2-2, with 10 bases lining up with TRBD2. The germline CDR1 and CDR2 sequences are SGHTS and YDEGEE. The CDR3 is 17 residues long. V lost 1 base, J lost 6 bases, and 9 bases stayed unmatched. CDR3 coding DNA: TGTGCCAGCAGCTTGATAGCGGGAGGAGGGATTCCCGGGGAGCTGTTTTTT. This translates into CASSLIAGGGIPGELFF.

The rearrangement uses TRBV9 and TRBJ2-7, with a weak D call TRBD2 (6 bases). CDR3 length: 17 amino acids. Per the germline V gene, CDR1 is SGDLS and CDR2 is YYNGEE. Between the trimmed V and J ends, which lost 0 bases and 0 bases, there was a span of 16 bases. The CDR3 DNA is TGTGCCAGCAGCGTAGCCCCTCCAGGGAGGACCTCCTACGAGCAGTACTTC. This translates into CASSVAPPGRTSYEQYF.

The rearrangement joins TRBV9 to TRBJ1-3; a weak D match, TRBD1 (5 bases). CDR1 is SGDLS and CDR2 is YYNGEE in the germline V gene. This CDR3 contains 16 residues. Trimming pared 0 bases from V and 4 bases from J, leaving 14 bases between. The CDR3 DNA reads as TGTGCCAGCAGCGTAGTAGGGGAACAACCCGGAAACACCATATATTTT. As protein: CASSVVGEQPGNTIYF.

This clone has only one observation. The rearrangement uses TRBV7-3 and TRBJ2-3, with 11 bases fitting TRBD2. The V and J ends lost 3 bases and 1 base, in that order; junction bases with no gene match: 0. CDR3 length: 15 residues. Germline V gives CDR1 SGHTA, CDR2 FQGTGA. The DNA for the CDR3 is TGTGCCAGCAGCTTGACTAGCGGGGGCACAGATACGCAGTATTTT. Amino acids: CASSLTSGGTDTQYF.